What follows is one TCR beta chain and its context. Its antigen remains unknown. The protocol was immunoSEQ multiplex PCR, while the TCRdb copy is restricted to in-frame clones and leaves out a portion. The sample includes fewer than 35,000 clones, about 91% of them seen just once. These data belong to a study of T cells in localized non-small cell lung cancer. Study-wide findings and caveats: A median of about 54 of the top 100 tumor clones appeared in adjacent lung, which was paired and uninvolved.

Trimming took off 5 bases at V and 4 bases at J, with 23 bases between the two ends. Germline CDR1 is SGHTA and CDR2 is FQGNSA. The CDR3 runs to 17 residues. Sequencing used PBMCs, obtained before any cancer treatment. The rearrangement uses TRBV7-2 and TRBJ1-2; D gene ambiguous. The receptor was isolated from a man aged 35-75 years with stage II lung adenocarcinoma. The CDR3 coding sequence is TGTGCCAGCAGCCTCCGGACGATTGTGAGTGGAGGCTATGGCTACACCTTC. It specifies CASSLRTIVSGGYGYTF.